The clone carrying this TCR beta chain came up once. What it binds is not known. Trimming took off 0 bases at V and 8 bases at J, with 10 bases between the two ends. The CDR3 contains 13 residues. Germline V gene data show CDR1 as WSHSY and CDR2 as SAAADI. These data originate in a study of response to subunit inactivated influenza vaccine. From the RT-PCR reads, TCRdb called clonotypes with MiXCR, one entry per CDR3 protein. The data hold over 150,000 distinct CDR3 sequences, with approximately 9.2% observed a single time. General study results and limits: Seasonal influenza vaccination, on each occasion, was suggested by the authors to recruit few new T cells.

The starting material was non-naive T cells sorted from PBMCs, obtained on the day of vaccination. This receptor was obtained from a man aged 50 or older who received an inactivated influenza vaccine. V usage is TRBV10-2 and J usage is TRBJ1-2; D uncertain. As DNA, the CDR3 is TGCGCCAGCAGTGAGTCCCCCAAGAGGGGCTACACCTTC. It specifies CASSESPKRGYTF.